This TCR beta chain originates from a study of cytotoxic CD8 clonotypes in ibrutinib-treated CLL. Study-level information: Patients attained about 24 partial and 2 complete responses; at median around 63 months, about 15 remained remitted while 12 progressed. The study, taken as a whole, reports: Clonality was higher at ibrutinib response and returned toward baseline at progression.

TCRdb's table, derived via immunoSEQ multiplex PCR, lists solely in-frame clones and lacks some. The table lists approximately 300,000 clones, roughly 85% of them singletons. There are 16 residues in the CDR3. The V end lost 0 bases, the J end lost 6 bases, and 15 bases lay between the germline ends. The germline CDR1 and CDR2 sequences are ENHRY and SYGVKD. On this clone itself: Its target is unknown.

Sequences were derived from PBMCs, sampled before ibrutinib treatment. The source is a human donor with chronic lymphocytic leukemia. The chain combines TRBV10-3 with TRBJ1-5; D gene uncertain. The CDR3, as DNA: TGTGCCATCAGTGAGTCGTTTTACGAACTGGGTCAGCCCCAGCATTTT. Its protein is CAISESFYELGQPQHF.